The text below deals with one TCR beta chain. The CDR3 is 14 residues long. The junction had 6 bases not matched to a gene; V was cut back by 4 bases and J by 7 bases. Germline V CDR1 and CDR2: KGHDR, SFDVKD. Assay used: immunoSEQ multiplex PCR; TCRdb lists only in-frame clones, some missing. The data hold hundreds of thousands of clones, with roughly 90% observed a single time. This sample is part of a study of blood T cell repertoires in COVID-19. Recruited during active infection, patients (from Seattle) were subsequently followed longitudinally. The chain combines TRBV24-1 with TRBJ2-7; TRBD2 agrees at 10 bases. Sequenced: peripheral blood. The receptor was derived from a woman aged 70 to 79 with COVID-19, enrolled during active disease. CDR3 nucleotide sequence: TGTGCCACCAGTGACCCTGGACTAGCGGATGAGCAGTACTTC. Translation gives CATSDPGLADEQYF.